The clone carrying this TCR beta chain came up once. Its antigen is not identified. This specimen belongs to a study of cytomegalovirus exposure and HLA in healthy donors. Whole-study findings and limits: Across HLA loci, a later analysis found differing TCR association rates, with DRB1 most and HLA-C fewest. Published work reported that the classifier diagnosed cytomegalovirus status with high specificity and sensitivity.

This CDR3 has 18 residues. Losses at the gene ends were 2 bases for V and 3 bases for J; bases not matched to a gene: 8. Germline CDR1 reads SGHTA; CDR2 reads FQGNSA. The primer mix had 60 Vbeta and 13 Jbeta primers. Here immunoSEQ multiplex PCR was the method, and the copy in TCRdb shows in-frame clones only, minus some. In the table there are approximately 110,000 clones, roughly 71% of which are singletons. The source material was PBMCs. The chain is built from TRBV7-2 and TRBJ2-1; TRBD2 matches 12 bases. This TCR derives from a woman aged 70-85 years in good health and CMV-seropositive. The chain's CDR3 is CASSLFVLAGGFYNEQFF. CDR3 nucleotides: TGTGCCAGCAGCTTATTCGTACTAGCGGGGGGTTTCTACAATGAGCAGTTCTTC.